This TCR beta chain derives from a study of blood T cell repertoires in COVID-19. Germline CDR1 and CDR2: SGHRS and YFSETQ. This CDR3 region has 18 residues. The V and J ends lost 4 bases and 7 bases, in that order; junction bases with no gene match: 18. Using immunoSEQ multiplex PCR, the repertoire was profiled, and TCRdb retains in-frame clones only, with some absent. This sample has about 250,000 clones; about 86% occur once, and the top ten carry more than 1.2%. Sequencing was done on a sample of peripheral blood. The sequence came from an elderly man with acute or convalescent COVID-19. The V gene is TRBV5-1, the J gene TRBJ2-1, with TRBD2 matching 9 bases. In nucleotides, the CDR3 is TGCGCCAGCAGCCGTCGGGGGTCGATACTAGCGGGCGAGAATGAGCAGTTCTTC. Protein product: CASSRRGSILAGENEQFF.